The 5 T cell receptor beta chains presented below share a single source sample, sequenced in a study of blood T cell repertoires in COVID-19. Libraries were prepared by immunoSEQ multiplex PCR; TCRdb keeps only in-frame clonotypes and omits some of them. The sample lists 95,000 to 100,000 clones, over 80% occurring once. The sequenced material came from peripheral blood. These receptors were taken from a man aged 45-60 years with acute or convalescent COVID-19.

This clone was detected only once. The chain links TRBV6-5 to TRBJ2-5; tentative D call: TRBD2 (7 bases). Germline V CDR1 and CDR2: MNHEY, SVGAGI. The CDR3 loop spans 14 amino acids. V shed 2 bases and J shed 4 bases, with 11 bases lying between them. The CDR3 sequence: CASSYGGGRETQYF. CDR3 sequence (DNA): TGTGCCAGCAGTTACGGGGGGGGCCGAGAGACCCAGTACTTC.

The CDR3: CAWKFFRGNTIYF. The CDR3 bases are TGTGCCTGGAAGTTCTTCCGGGGAAACACCATATATTTT. The V gene is TRBV30, the J gene TRBJ1-3; D is undetermined. Per the germline V gene, CDR1 is GTSNPN and CDR2 is SVGIG (reference sequence). This CDR3 is 13 amino acids long. The V end lost 4 bases, the J end lost 4 bases, and 11 bases lay between the germline ends.

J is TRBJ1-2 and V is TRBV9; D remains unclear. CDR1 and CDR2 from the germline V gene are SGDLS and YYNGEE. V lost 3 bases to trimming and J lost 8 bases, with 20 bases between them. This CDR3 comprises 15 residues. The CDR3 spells CASSAPRGSSRGYTF. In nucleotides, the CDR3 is TGTGCCAGCAGCGCCCCTCGAGGGTCTTCGAGGGGCTACACCTTC.

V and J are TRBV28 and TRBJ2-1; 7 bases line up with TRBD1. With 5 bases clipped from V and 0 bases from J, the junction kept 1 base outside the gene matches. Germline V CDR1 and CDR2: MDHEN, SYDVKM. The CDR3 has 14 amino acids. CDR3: CASSGTVSYNEQFF. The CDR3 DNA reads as TGTGCCAGCAGTGGGACAGTCTCCTACAATGAGCAGTTCTTC.

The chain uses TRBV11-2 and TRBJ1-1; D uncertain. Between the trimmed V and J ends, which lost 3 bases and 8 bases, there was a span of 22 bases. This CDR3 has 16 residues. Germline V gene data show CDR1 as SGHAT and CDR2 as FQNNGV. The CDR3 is CASSFARGVGVREAFF. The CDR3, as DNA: TGTGCCAGCAGCTTCGCCCGCGGGGTAGGTGTGAGGGAAGCTTTCTTT.